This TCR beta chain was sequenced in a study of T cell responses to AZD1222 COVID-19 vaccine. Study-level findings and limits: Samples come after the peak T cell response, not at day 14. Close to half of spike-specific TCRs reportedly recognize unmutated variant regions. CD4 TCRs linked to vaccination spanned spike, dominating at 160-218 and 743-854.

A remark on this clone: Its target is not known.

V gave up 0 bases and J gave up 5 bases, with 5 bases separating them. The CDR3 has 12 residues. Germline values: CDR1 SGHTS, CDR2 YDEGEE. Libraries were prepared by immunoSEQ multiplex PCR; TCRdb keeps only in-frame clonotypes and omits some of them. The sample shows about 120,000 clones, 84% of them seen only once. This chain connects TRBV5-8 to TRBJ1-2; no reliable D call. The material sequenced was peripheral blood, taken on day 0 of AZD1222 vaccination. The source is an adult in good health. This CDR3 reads CASSLVTYGYTF. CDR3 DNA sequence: TGTGCCAGCAGCTTGGTCACGTATGGCTACACCTTC.